The 21 T cell receptor beta chains in this list originate from one sample, sequenced in a study of cytomegalovirus exposure and HLA in healthy donors. A multiplex PCR was run with 60 Vbeta primers and 13 Jbeta primers. The method was immunoSEQ multiplex PCR; TCRdb's version includes in-frame clones alone and lacks a portion of them. The table includes about 210,000 clones, around 80% detected once. Input material: PBMCs. Source of these receptors: a man aged 40-49 years in good health and CMV-seropositive.

The V gene is TRBV4-2, the J gene TRBJ2-7; 7 bases line up with TRBD2. Germline V CDR1 and CDR2: LGHNA, YNFKEQ. This CDR3 contains 15 residues. The ends lost 2 bases at V and 0 bases at J; junction bases unmatched: 4. CDR3 DNA: TGTGCCAGCAGCCAATACCGGGACTACTCCTACGAGCAGTACTTC. This translates into CASSQYRDYSYEQYF.

Only a few counts were recorded for this clone. V gene TRBV29-1 combines with J gene TRBJ2-2, with 9 bases lining up with TRBD1. Germline V gives CDR1 SQVTM, CDR2 ANQGSEA. This CDR3 region has 13 residues. Germline trimming cut 3 bases from V and 6 bases from J; bases unmatched to any gene: 2. The CDR3 DNA reads as TGCAGCGTTGAGGGACAGGGTCCCGGGGAGCTGTTTTTT. Protein product: CSVEGQGPGELFF.

The gene calls are TRBV9 and TRBJ2-3; 10 bases map to TRBD1. Germline assignment: CDR1 SGDLS and CDR2 YYNGEE. J lost 1 base, V lost 4 bases, and 9 bases had no gene match. This CDR3 is 17 amino acids long. The CDR3 here is CASSFGGGQGRTDTQYF. CDR3 sequence (DNA): TGTGCCAGCAGCTTTGGGGGGGGACAGGGGCGCACAGATACGCAGTATTTT.

Remarks on this clone: Other nucleotide sequences from this sample produce the same CDR3. V and J are TRBV27 and TRBJ2-7, with 8 bases matching TRBD2. V lost 3 bases, J lost 1 base, and 2 bases stayed unmatched. CDR1 and CDR2 from the germline V gene are MNHEY and SMNVEV (reference sequence). This CDR3 contains 14 residues. The CDR3 bases are TGTGCCAGCAGTTTTGCGGGAGGTTCCTACGAGCAGTACTTC. The encoded protein is CASSFAGGSYEQYF.

This clone was counted between two and nine times. The J gene is TRBJ1-2, the V gene TRBV4-1; tentative D call: TRBD1 (5 bases). The CDR3 sequence is 12 residues long. Germline V CDR1 and CDR2: MGHRA, YSYEKL. With 3 bases removed from V and 10 bases from J, the gap between germline ends came to 12 bases. DNA for the CDR3: TGCGCCAGCAGCCACGGACACAACAACTACACCTTC. Amino acid sequence: CASSHGHNNYTF.

V usage is TRBV4-2 and J usage is TRBJ2-5, with D uncertain. Trimming stripped 0 bases from V and 3 bases from J, with 14 bases between. The CDR3 consists of 16 residues. Germline V lookup: CDR1 LGHNA, CDR2 YNFKEQ. This CDR3 reads CASSQDLSVNEETQYF. CDR3 nucleotide sequence: TGTGCCAGCAGCCAAGACTTGTCAGTGAATGAAGAGACCCAGTACTTC.

This chain joins TRBV27 and TRBJ2-2, with TRBD1 as a possible D gene (7 bases). This CDR3 comprises 15 residues. Germline V gene data show CDR1 as MNHEY and CDR2 as SMNVEV (reference sequence). V was trimmed by 8 bases and J by 6 bases, leaving 19 bases between them. CDR3 in amino acids: CASWNRGWRAGELFF. As DNA, the CDR3 is TGTGCCAGCTGGAACAGGGGATGGAGGGCCGGGGAGCTGTTTTTT.

The V gene is TRBV7-6, the J gene TRBJ1-3; the match to TRBD1 covers 11 bases. This CDR3 is 18 amino acids long. Germline V lookup: CDR1 SGHVS, CDR2 FNYEAQ. J gave up 0 bases and V 0 bases, and 4 bases lay outside the gene matches. CDR3 coding DNA: TGTGCCAGCAGCTTAGCCCGGACAGGGGGCCTCTCTGGAAACACCATATATTTT. Translated, it gives CASSLARTGGLSGNTIYF.

This clone has a single count. J is TRBJ1-1 and V is TRBV2; D call uncertain. V lost 4 bases and J 1 base, leaving 16 bases between the germline ends. This CDR3 spans 16 amino acids. The germline CDR1 and CDR2 sequences are SNHLY and FYNNEI. CDR3 region: CASSGTRLGGNTEAFF. CDR3 DNA: TGTGCCAGCAGTGGTACTAGGCTGGGCGGGAACACTGAAGCTTTCTTT.

The J gene is TRBJ2-1, the V gene TRBV18, with D perhaps TRBD2 (5 bases). The germline CDR1 and CDR2 sequences are KGHSH and LQKENI. This CDR3 has 17 residues. The ends were cut back, 3 bases at V and 0 bases at J, with 15 bases in the middle. The CDR3 DNA reads TGTGCCAGCTCACCCCGGGGTGATACGGGCTCCTACAATGAGCAGTTCTTC. Translating gives CASSPRGDTGSYNEQFF.

This rearrangement joins TRBV19 to TRBJ1-1, with 9 bases identical to TRBD1. There are 14 residues in the CDR3. Trimming took 6 bases from V and 3 from J; bases not matched to a gene: 5. The germline CDR1 and CDR2 sequences are LNHDA and SQIVND (reference sequence). This CDR3 reads CASSLQGADTEAFF. CDR3 nucleotide sequence: TGTGCCAGTAGCCTACAGGGGGCTGACACTGAAGCTTTCTTT.

V gene TRBV7-9 combines with J gene TRBJ1-5, with D possibly TRBD1 on 6 matching bases. Trimming took off 5 bases at V and 4 bases at J, with 6 bases between the two ends. Germline V lookup: CDR1 SEHNR, CDR2 FQNEAQ (reference sequence). The CDR3 length is 12 residues. CDR3 bases: TGTGCCAGCAGCGGACAGAATCAGCCCCAGCATTTT. This encodes CASSGQNQPQHF.

The V call is TRBV5-4, the J call TRBJ2-2; 10 nucleotides agree with TRBD2. V shed 6 bases, J shed 5 bases, and the junction held 7 bases outside the gene matches. The CDR3 is made up of 15 amino acids. CDR1 and CDR2 from the germline V gene are SGHNT and YYREEE (reference sequence). The CDR3 loop reads CASTAQTSGTGELFF. DNA for the CDR3: TGTGCCAGCACCGCCCAGACTAGCGGGACCGGGGAGCTGTTTTTT.

This chain joins TRBV19 and TRBJ1-3, with TRBD1 as a possible D gene (5 bases). The CDR3 extends over 15 amino acids. The germline V gene encodes CDR1 LNHDA and CDR2 SQIVND (reference sequence). Trimming took 1 base from V and 1 from J, leaving 8 bases between them. The DNA of the CDR3 is TGTGCCAGTAGTATAGCGGGGGGATCTGGAAACACCATATATTTT. It specifies CASSIAGGSGNTIYF.

J is TRBJ2-1 and V is TRBV13; 12 nucleotides align to TRBD2. This CDR3 is 15 amino acids long. V lost 5 bases, J lost 12 bases, and 11 bases stayed unmatched. Germline V gene lookup returns CDR1 PRHDT and CDR2 FYEKMQ (reference sequence). CDR3 protein: CASSPRLAGAEGQFF. The CDR3, as DNA: TGTGCCAGCAGCCCCAGACTAGCGGGAGCGGAAGGGCAGTTCTTC.

The chain couples TRBV30 to TRBJ2-3, with 10 positions matching TRBD2. The CDR3 is 15 residues long. Germline CDR1 reads GTSNPN; CDR2 reads SVGIG (reference sequence). J lost 8 bases, V lost 1 base, and 9 bases had no gene match. CDR3 loop: CAWSGLAGVEGTQYF. CDR3 nucleotides: TGTGCCTGGAGTGGGCTAGCGGGAGTGGAAGGTACGCAGTATTTT.

This sequence joins TRBV7-6 and TRBJ2-5; D ambiguous. This CDR3 region has 11 residues. V lost 1 base and J lost 7, with 4 bases in between. From germline, CDR1 is SGHVS and CDR2 FNYEAQ. CDR3 DNA sequence: TGTGCCAGCAGCTTAGGCGTGACCCAGTACTTC. Protein: CASSLGVTQYF.

This chain joins TRBV19 and TRBJ2-5; 7 bases align to TRBD2. CDR3 size: 14 residues. Looked up from germline, CDR1 is LNHDA and CDR2 is SQIVND (reference sequence). V lost 7 bases to trimming and J lost 4 bases; unmatched junction nucleotides: 9. The chain's CDR3 is CASIGLGVGETQYF. Written as DNA, the CDR3 is TGTGCCAGTATCGGACTAGGGGTAGGAGAGACCCAGTACTTC.

The chain couples TRBV19 to TRBJ2-1, with 8 bases matching TRBD2. The CDR3 runs to 14 residues. With V trimmed by 5 bases and J by 6 bases, 6 bases remained unmatched. Germline CDR1 LNHDA, CDR2 SQIVND (reference sequence). The CDR3 reads CASSLSGSSNEQFF. CDR3 in DNA: TGTGCCAGTAGTCTCAGCGGGAGTAGCAATGAGCAGTTCTTC.

The chain uses TRBV19 and TRBJ2-2, with D possibly being TRBD1 (5 bases). The germline CDR1 and CDR2 sequences are LNHDA and SQIVND (reference sequence). V was shortened by 2 bases and J by 4 bases, with 8 bases between the two germline ends. The CDR3 runs to 14 residues. CDR3 amino acids: CASSIPGLTGELFF. DNA of the CDR3: TGTGCCAGTAGTATACCAGGGCTCACCGGGGAGCTGTTTTTT.

This chain uses TRBV28 with TRBJ2-5, with D perhaps matching TRBD1 (5 bases). With 4 bases removed from V and 0 bases from J, the gap between germline ends came to 18 bases. The CDR3 spans 17 residues. CDR1 and CDR2 from the germline V gene are MDHEN and SYDVKM. For the CDR3, the DNA is TGTGCCAGCAGTTCCCTCCAGGGCCCTCTGGACCAAGAGACCCAGTACTTC. It is translated as CASSSLQGPLDQETQYF.